The clone carrying this T cell receptor (beta chain) has at least ten counts. The source material, RNA transcripts, was used to amplify TCR beta CDR3 regions. In the first-round RT-PCR of the TCR CDR3, the HTBI primer set was used. In TCRdb, the multiplex PCR reads were re-called with MiXCR into one record per CDR3 protein. The data hold about 690,000 distinct CDR3 sequences, with 17% observed a single time. These data originate in a study of T cells in Graves' hyperthyroidism and ophthalmopathy. Germline loops: CDR1 MNHEY, CDR2 SMNVEV (reference sequence). This CDR3 comprises 13 residues. V shed 4 bases and J shed 2 bases, with 8 bases lying between them. Hyperthyroidism had been newly diagnosed in patients aged 18 to 65, and its duration was under 2 months.

Input material: blood. The chain uses TRBV27 and TRBJ1-2; D possibly corresponds to TRBD1 (5 bases). The receptor's source is a man between 50 and 59 years old with Graves' hyperthyroidism. The CDR3, as DNA: TGTGCCAGCAGTTACCGGGGCAACTATGGCTACACCTTC. It codes for CASSYRGNYGYTF.